The clone carrying this T cell receptor beta chain showed up just a few times. V dropped 5 bases and J dropped 7; count of bases not matched to a gene: 7. The CDR3 loop spans 15 amino acids. This record belongs to a study of T-cell reconstitution after alpha-beta-depleted transplantation in children. It was with unique molecular identifiers that the TCRbeta library was prepared. MiXCR, applied by TCRdb to the PCR reads, yields one record per CDR3 protein. The sample yields some 290,000 distinct CDR3 sequences, almost 10% seen once. The sequenced sample was PBMCs from the stem cell graft donor, obtained from the stem cell graft. V gene TRBV12-3 or TRBV12-4 combines with J gene TRBJ1-6, with TRBD1 identical over 8 bases. The source is a human donor who donated a stem cell graft to a child with SCID. The CDR3 region is CASSPRQGRNSPLHF. In DNA, the CDR3 is TGTGCCAGCAGTCCCCGACAGGGGAGGAATTCACCCCTCCACTTT.